Sequencing of this T cell receptor (beta chain) was carried out in a study of cytomegalovirus exposure and HLA in healthy donors. Researchers ran the PCR with 60 Vbeta and 13 Jbeta primers. The data were produced by immunoSEQ multiplex PCR, yet TCRdb's version contains in-frame clones alone and is incomplete. The sample yields over 200,000 clones, around four fifths seen once. Donors were ostensibly healthy at sampling, although undocumented immune exposures were probable. CDR1 SQVTM and CDR2 ANQGSEA come from the germline V gene. CDR3 length: 12 amino acids. The V end was cut by 7 bases, the J end by 3 bases, with 13 bases between.

The sequenced material came from PBMCs. V is TRBV29-1 and J is TRBJ2-7; possibly TRBD1 for D (5 bases). The clonotype originates from a woman aged 60-75 years in good health and CMV-seropositive. The CDR3 DNA follows: TGCAGCGGCAGGGTGGGGTTCTACGAGCAGTACTTC. Translation gives CSGRVGFYEQYF.